This paragraph reports one T cell receptor (beta chain). Which antigen it targets is not known. Qualities for individual bases were not recorded, and no much larger clone is one base off. These data come from a study of OX40 agonist ivuxolimab in advanced cancers. Regarding the study in general: Ivuxolimab was a fully human IgG2 agonistic monoclonal antibody targeting the costimulatory receptor OX40 (CD134). In the dose-escalation cohort, around four fifths of patients were male, and the mean age was approximately 60 years, with a range of about 23 to 90. Of the roughly 51 dose-escalation patients, hepatocellular carcinoma was present in some 19, melanoma in approximately 15, renal cell carcinoma in 9 and head and neck cancer in 9. Partial responses occurred in three dose-escalation patients, of whom one had hepatocellular carcinoma and two had cutaneous melanoma. Intravenous ivuxolimab was administered to patients every 2 weeks at six dose levels: 0.01, 0.1, 0.3, 1.5, 3 and 10 mg/kg. The paper covers the monotherapy dose-escalation part of the phase I ivuxolimab trial, which included N = 52 patients. The purpose of peripheral TCRbeta sequencing was to test whether ivuxolimab changed TCR sequence diversity and led to clonal T-cell expansion. Patients were allowed to have had prior anti-PD-1, anti-PD-L1 or anti-CTLA-4 therapy, and 40% of the dose-escalation patients had previously received checkpoint inhibitors.

Including the terminal cysteine and phenylalanine, the CDR3 comprises 16 residues. The kept DNA is CDR3 alone, 48 bases in frame from the first base. Via the germline V gene (reference sequence), CDR1 is MNHEY and CDR2 SMNVEV. Cut back by 10 bases and 6 bases, the V and J ends lie 27 bases apart. To sequence the TCRbeta CDR3 region, genomic DNA was isolated from the sorted cells. The immunoSEQ Assay was used for sequencing of TCRbeta CDR3 regions. TCRdb mirrors the immuneACCESS table, restricted to in-frame sequences. Some clones are absent from its copies; in checked studies, under half trace to an unresolved V gene, and the reason for the others is unknown. This sample is represented by some 45,000 clones; roughly 86% of them were singletons. The leading ten clones occupy approximately 15% of the sample. Patients with autoimmune disease history or receiving systemic immunosuppression were excluded from the trial. Peripheral blood for TCR sequencing was collected from all dose cohorts at baseline, on cycle 4 day 1, and on cycle 7 day 1. The samples were drawn from a first-in-human, open-label, multicenter phase I dose-escalation trial of ivuxolimab. Adults with locally advanced or metastatic melanoma, renal cell, hepatocellular, or head and neck squamous cell carcinoma were enrolled in the trial. Before TCR sequencing, CD4+ T cells and CD8+ T cells were sorted from peripheral blood as separate populations.

Broader findings and caveats from the paper: Partial responders in the 0.1-3.0 mg/kg groups had among the lowest normalized peripheral clonal expansion, especially among CD8+ T cells. Antigen specificity was not determined for the clonally expanded peripheral T cells. At doses of 0.1 to 3.0 mg/kg, clonal expansion of both CD4+ and CD8+ blood T cells was observed from baseline to week 6. Low levels of normalized T-cell clonal expansion were also seen in some nonresponding patients. On average, CD8+ T cells showed more expanded clones than CD4+ T cells after ivuxolimab.

Source: CD4+ or CD8+ T cells sorted from blood, taken in a trial of the OX40 agonist ivuxolimab. The source is an adult with an advanced solid tumor such as melanoma, head and neck, liver or kidney cancer. The chain was built from TRBV27 and TRBJ1-1; a tentative D call is TRBD1 (6 bases match). The CDR3 region reads CAKKVHNRALVAEAFF. In nucleotides, the sequence is TGTGCCAAAAAAGTGCATAACAGGGCATTGGTTGCTGAAGCTTTCTTT.